This T cell receptor beta chain was captured by sequencing in a study of cytomegalovirus exposure and HLA in healthy donors. Study conclusions and caveats: Being indistinguishable, some V segments were excluded, TRBV6-2 and TRBV6-3 among them.

The V end lost 0 bases, the J end lost 0 bases, and 6 bases lay between the germline ends. Looked up from germline, CDR1 is SGHTA and CDR2 is FQGNSA. This CDR3 contains 15 residues. PCR involved 60 Vbeta and 13 Jbeta primers. Measured with immunoSEQ multiplex PCR; TCRdb has only the in-frame clones, and not every one. The sample contains over 100,000 clones, less than 75% of which appear only once. On this clone: Its antigen is currently unknown.

Material: PBMCs. This sequence joins TRBV7-2 and TRBJ1-5; D not resolved. This TCR derives from a woman in her 40s in good health and CMV-seropositive. The CDR3 spells CASSLAGHSNQPQHF. As DNA, the CDR3 is TGTGCCAGCAGCTTAGCGGGCCATAGCAATCAGCCCCAGCATTTT.